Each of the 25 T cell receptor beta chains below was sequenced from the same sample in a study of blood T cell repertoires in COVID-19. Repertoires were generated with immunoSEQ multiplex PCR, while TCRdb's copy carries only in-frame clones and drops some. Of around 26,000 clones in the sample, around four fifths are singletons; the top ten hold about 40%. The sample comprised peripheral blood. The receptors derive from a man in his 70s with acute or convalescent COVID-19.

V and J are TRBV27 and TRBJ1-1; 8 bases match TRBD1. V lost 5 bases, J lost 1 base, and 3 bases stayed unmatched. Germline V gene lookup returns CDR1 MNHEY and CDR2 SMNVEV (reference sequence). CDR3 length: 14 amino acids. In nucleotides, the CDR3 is TGTGCCAGCAGTCGACAGGGGAGGAACACTGAAGCTTTCTTT. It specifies CASSRQGRNTEAFF.

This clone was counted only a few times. The CDR3 loop reads CASSVDSYGYTF. The CDR3 DNA reads as TGTGCCAGCAGCGTAGACAGCTATGGCTACACCTTC. The chain uses TRBV9 and TRBJ1-2; no definite D call. CDR3 length: 12 amino acids. Germline V gene lookup returns CDR1 SGDLS and CDR2 YYNGEE. V lost 0 bases and J lost 4, with 4 bases in between.

The chain's CDR3 is CASSATGIGKLFF. The CDR3 DNA is TGTGCCAGCAGCGCCACAGGGATCGGAAAACTGTTTTTT. The chain has TRBV9 and TRBJ1-4; a weak D match, TRBD1 (6 bases). The germline gives CDR1 SGDLS, CDR2 YYNGEE. V was clipped by 3 bases and J by 10 bases, with 13 bases between them. There are 13 residues in the CDR3.

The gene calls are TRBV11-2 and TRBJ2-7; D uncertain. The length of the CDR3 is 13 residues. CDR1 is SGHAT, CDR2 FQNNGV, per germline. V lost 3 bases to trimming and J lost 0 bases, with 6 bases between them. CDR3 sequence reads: CASSFFSSYEQYF. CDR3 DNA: TGTGCCAGCAGCTTCTTCAGCTCCTACGAGCAGTACTTC.

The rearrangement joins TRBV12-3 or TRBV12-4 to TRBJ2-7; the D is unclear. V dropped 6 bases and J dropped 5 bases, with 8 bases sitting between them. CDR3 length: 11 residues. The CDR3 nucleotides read TGTGCCAGCAGCCTCCTTGACGAGCAGTACTTC. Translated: CASSLLDEQYF.

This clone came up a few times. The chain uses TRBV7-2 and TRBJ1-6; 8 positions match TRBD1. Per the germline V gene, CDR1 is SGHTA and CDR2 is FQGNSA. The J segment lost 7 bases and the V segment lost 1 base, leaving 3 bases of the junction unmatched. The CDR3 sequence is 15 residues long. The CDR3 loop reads CASSLGTGMNSPLHF. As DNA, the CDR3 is TGTGCCAGCAGCTTAGGGACAGGGATGAATTCACCCCTCCACTTT.

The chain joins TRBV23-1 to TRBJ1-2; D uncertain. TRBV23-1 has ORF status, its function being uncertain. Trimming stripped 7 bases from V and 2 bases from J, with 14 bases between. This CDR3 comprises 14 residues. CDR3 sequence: CASIKLEKNYGYTF. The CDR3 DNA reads TGCGCCAGCATCAAACTTGAGAAAAACTATGGCTACACCTTC.

The CDR3 sequence: CASSISRNPSRETQYF. CDR3 sequence (DNA): TGTGCCAGTAGTATTTCGCGAAACCCCTCCCGCGAGACCCAGTACTTC. The V and J genes are TRBV19 and TRBJ2-5; D unresolved. CDR3 length: 16 residues. The V and J ends lost 3 bases and 5 bases respectively, with 19 bases between them. Germline-derived CDR1 and CDR2 are LNHDA and SQIVND (reference sequence).

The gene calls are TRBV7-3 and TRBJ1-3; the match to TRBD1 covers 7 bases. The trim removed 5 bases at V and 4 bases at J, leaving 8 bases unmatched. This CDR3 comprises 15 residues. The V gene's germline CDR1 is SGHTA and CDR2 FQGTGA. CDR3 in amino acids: CASSAYRGPGNTIYF. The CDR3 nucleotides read TGTGCCAGCAGCGCTTACAGGGGACCCGGAAACACCATATATTTT.

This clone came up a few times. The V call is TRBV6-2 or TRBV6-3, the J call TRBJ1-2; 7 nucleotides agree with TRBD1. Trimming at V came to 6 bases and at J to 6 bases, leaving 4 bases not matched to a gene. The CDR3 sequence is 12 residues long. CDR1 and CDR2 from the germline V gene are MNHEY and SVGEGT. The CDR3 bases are TGTGCCAGCAGCAGTACAGGGGATGGCTACACCTTC. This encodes CASSSTGDGYTF.

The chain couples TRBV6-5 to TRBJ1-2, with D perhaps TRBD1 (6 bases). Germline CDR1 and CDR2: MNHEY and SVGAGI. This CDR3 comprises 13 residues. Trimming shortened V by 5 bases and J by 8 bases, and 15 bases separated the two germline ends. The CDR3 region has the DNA TGTGCCAGCAGTCGGACACAGGGTCGCGGCTACACCTTC. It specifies CASSRTQGRGYTF.

DNA for the CDR3: TGTGCCAGCAGAACCGGGACACCAAACACTGAAGCTTTCTTT. Residues: CASRTGTPNTEAFF. The V gene is TRBV6-5, the J gene TRBJ1-1, with a tentative D call TRBD1 (6 bases). Germline V gene data show CDR1 as MNHEY and CDR2 as SVGAGI. V was trimmed by 6 bases and J by 2 bases, leaving 13 bases between them. CDR3 length: 14 residues.

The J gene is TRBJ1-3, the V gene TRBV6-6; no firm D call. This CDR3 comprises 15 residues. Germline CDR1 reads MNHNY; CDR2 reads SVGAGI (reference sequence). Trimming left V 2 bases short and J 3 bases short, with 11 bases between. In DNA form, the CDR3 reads TGTGCCAGCAGTTACAGCCGCGGGGATGGAAACACCATATATTTT. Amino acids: CASSYSRGDGNTIYF.

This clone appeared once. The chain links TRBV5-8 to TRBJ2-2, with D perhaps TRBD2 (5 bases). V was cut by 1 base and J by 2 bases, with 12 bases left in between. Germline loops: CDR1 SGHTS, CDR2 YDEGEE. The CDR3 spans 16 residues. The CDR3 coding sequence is TGTGCCAGCAGCTTGTGGTCGGGGTCTAACACCGGGGAGCTGTTTTTT. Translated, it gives CASSLWSGSNTGELFF.

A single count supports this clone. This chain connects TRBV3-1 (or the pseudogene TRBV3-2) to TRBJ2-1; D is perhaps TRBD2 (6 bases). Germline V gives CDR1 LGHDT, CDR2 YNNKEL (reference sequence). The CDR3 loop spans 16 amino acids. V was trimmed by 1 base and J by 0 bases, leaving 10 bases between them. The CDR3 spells CASSQGGARSYNEQFF. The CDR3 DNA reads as TGTGCCAGCAGCCAAGGCGGGGCCCGCTCCTACAATGAGCAGTTCTTC.

The CDR3 sequence: CASGRDNEQFF. The CDR3 coding sequence is TGTGCTAGTGGTCGAGATAATGAGCAGTTCTTC. The V gene is TRBV12-5, the J gene TRBJ2-1, with D unclear. Germline CDR1 LGHNT, CDR2 FRNRAP. The CDR3 length is 11 residues. V was shortened by 5 bases and J by 7 bases, with 6 bases between the two germline ends. The full variable domain, with the rest looked up from reference TRBV12-5 and TRBJ2-1, is DARVTQTPRHKVTEMGQEVTMRCQPILGHNTVFWYRQTMMQGLELLAYFRNRAPLDDSGMPKDRFSAEMPDATLATLKIQPSEPRDSAVYFCASGRDNEQFFGPGTRLTVL.

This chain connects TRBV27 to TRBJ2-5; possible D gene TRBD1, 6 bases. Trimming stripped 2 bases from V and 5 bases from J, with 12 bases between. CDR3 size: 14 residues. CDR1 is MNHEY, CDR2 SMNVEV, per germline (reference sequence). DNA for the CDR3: TGTGCCAGCAGTTTACCAGGGGTCGGGGAGACCCAGTACTTC. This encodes CASSLPGVGETQYF.

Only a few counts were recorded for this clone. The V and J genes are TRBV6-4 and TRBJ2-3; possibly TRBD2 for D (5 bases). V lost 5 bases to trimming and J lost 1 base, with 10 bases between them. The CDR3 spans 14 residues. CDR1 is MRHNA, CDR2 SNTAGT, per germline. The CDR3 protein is CASSPTSGTDTQYF. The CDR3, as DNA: TGTGCCAGCAGTCCTACTAGTGGCACAGATACGCAGTATTTT.

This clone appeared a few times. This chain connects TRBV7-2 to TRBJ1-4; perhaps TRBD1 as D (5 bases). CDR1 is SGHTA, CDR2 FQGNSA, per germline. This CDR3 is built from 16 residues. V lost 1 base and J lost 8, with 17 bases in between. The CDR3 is CASSLEGGRAREKLFF. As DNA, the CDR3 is TGTGCCAGCAGCTTAGAAGGCGGCAGGGCTCGGGAAAAACTGTTTTTT.

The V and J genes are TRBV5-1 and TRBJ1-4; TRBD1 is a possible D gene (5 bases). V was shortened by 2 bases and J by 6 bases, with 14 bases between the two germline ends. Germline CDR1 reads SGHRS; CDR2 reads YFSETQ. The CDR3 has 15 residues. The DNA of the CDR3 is TGCGCCAGCAGCTTAACAGGAAGATCCGATGAAAAACTGTTTTTT. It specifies CASSLTGRSDEKLFF.

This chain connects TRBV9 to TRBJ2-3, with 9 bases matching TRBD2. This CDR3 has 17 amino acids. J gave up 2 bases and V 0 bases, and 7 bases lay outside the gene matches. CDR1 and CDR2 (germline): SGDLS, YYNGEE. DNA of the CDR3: TGTGCCAGCAGCGTAGCTAGGGGGACTAGCTCCACAGATACGCAGTATTTT. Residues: CASSVARGTSSTDTQYF.

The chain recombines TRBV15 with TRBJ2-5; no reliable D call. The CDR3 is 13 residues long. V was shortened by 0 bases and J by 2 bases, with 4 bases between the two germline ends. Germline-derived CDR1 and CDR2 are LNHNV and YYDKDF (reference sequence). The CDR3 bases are TGTGCCACCAGCAGAGACAAACAAGAGACCCAGTACTTC. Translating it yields CATSRDKQETQYF.

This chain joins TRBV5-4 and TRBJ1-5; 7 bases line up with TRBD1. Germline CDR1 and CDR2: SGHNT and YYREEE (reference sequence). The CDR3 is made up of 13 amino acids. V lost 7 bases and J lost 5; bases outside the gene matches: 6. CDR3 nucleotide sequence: TGTGCCAGCTCGCGCCAGGGGGATCAGCCCCAGCATTTT. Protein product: CASSRQGDQPQHF.

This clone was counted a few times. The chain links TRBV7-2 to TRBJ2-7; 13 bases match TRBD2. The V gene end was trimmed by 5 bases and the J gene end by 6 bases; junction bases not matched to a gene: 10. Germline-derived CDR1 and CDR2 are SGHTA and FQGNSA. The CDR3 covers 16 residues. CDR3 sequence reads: CASSPRTSGSVVEQYF. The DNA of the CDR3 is TGTGCCAGCAGCCCAAGGACTAGCGGGAGTGTAGTCGAGCAGTACTTC.

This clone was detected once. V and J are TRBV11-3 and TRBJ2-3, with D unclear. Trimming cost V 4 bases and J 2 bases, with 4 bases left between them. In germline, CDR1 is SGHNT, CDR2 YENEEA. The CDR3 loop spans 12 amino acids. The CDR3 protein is CASSSFTDTQYF. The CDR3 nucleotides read TGTGCCAGCAGCTCGTTCACAGATACGCAGTATTTT.